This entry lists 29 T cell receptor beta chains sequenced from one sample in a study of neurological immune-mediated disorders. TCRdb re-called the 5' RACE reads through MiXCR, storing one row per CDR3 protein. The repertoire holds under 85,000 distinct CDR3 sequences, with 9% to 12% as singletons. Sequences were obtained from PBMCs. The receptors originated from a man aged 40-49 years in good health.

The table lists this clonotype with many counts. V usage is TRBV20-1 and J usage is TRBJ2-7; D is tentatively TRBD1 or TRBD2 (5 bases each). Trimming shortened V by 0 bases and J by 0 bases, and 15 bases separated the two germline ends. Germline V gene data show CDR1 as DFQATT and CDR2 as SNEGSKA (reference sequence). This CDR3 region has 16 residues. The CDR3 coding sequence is TGCAGTGCTAGAGATCTCTTGGCAGGGAGCTCCTACGAGCAGTACTTC. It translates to CSARDLLAGSSYEQYF.

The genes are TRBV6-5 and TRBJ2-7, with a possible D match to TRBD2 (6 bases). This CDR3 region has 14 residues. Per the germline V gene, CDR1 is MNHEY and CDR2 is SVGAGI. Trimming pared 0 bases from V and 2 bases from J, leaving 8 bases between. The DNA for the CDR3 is TGTGCCAGCAGTTACTCGGGGGAGGCCTACGAGCAGTACTTC. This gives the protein CASSYSGEAYEQYF.

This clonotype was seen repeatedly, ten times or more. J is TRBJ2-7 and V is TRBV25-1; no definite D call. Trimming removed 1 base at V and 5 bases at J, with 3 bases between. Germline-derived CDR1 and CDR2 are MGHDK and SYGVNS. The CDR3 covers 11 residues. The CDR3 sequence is CASSEFDEQYF. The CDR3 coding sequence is TGTGCCAGCAGTGAATTCGACGAGCAGTACTTC.

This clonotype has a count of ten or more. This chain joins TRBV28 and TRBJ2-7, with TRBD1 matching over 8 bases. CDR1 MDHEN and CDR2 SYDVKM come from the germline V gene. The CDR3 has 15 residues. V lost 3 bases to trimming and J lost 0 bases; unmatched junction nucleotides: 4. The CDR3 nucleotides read TGTGCCAGCAGTTTTGGGGACAGGCCCTCCTACGAGCAGTACTTC. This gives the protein CASSFGDRPSYEQYF.

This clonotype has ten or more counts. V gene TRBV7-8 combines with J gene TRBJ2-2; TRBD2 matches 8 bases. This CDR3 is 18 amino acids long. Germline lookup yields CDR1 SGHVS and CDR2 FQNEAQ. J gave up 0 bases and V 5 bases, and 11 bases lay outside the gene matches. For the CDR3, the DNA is TGTGCCAGCAGCCCTCTCCCAGCGGGGGCTTCGAACACCGGGGAGCTGTTTTTT. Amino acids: CASSPLPAGASNTGELFF.

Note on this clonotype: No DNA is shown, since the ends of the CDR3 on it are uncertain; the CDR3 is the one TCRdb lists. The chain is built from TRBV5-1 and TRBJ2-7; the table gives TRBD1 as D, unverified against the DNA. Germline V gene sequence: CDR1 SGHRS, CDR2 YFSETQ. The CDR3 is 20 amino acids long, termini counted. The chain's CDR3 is CASSFYICSARTGGSYEQYF.

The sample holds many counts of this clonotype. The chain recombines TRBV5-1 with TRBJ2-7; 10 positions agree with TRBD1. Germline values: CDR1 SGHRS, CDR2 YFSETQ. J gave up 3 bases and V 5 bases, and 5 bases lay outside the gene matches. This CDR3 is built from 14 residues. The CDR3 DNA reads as TGCGCCAGCAGGAGCGGGACAGGGGACTACGAGCAGTACTTC. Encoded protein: CASRSGTGDYEQYF.

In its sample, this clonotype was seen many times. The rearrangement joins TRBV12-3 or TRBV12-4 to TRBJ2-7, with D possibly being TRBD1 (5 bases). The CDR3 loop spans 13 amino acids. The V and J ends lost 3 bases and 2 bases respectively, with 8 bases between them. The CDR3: CASSFGAAYEQYF. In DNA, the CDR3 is TGTGCCAGCAGTTTTGGGGCAGCCTACGAGCAGTACTTC.

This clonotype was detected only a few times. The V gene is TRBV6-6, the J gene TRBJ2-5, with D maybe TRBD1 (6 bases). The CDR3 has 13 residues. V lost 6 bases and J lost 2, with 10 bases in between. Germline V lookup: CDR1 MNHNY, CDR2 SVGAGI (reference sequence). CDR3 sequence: CASRPRGQETQYF. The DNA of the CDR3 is TGTGCCAGCAGACCCAGGGGACAAGAGACCCAGTACTTC.

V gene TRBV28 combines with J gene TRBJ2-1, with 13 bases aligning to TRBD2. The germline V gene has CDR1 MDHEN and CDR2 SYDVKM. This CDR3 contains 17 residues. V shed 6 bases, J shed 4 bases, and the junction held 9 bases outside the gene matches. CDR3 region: CASRRTSGRSTYNEQFF. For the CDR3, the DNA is TGTGCCAGCAGAAGGACTAGCGGGAGATCGACATACAATGAGCAGTTCTTC. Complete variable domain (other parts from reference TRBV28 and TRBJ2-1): DVKVTQSSRYLVKRTGEKVFLECVQDMDHENMFWYRQDPGLGLRLIYFSYDVKMKEKGDIPEGYSVSREKKERFSLILESASTNQTSMYLCASRRTSGRSTYNEQFFGPGTRLTVL.

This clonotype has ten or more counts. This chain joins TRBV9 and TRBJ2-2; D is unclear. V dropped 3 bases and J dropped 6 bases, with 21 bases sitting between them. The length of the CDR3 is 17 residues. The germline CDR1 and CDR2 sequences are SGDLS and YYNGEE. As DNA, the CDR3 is TGTGCCAGCAGCGCCCTTGGACCTAGAGGCGAGGCCGGGGAGCTGTTTTTT. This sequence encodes CASSALGPRGEAGELFF.

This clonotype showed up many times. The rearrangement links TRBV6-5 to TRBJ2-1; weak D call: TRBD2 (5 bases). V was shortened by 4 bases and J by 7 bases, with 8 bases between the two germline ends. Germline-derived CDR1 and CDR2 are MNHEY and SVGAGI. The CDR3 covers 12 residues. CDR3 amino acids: CASSSTGNEQFF. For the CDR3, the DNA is TGTGCCAGCAGTTCGACGGGGAATGAGCAGTTCTTC.

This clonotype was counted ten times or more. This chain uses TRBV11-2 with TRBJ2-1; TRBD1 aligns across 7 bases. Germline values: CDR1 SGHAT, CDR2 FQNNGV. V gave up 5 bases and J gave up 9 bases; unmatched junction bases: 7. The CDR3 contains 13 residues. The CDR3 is CASSINRGGEQFF. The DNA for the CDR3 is TGTGCCAGCAGCATTAACAGGGGTGGTGAGCAGTTCTTC.

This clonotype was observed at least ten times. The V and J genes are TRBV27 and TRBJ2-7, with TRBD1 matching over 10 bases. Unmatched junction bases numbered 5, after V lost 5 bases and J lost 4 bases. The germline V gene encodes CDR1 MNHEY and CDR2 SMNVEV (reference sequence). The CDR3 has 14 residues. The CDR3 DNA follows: TGTGCCAGCAGTAGGGACAGGGGTAATTACGAGCAGTACTTC. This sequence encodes CASSRDRGNYEQYF.

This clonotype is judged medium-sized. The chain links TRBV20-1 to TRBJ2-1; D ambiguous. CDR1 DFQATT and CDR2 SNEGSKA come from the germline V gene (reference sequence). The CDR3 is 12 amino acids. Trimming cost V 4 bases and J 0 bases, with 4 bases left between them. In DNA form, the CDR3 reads TGCAGTGCTACTATCTCCTACAATGAGCAGTTCTTC. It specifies CSATISYNEQFF.

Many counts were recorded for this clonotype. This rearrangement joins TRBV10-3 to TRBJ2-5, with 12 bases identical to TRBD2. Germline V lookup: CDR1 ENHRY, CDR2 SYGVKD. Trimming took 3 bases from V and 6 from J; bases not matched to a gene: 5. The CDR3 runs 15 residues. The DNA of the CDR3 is TGTGCCATCAGTGAACTAGCGGGGGGCGGGAAGACCCAGTACTTC. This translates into CAISELAGGGKTQYF.

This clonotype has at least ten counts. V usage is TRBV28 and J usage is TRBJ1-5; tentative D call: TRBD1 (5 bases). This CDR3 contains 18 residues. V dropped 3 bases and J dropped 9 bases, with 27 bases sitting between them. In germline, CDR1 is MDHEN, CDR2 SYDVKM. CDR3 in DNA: TGTGCCAGCAGTTTTTTATCCGCTTCAGAGGACACCCCTACGCCCCAGCATTTT. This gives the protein CASSFLSASEDTPTPQHF.

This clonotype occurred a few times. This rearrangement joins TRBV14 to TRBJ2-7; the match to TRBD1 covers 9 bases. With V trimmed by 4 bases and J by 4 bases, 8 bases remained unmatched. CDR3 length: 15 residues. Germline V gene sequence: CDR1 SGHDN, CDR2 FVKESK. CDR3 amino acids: CASSPSGTGWYEQYF. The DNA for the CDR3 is TGTGCCAGCAGCCCGTCCGGGACAGGGTGGTACGAGCAGTACTTC. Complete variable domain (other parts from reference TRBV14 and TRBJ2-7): EAGVTQFPSHSVIEKGQTVTLRCDPISGHDNLYWYRRVMGKEIKFLLHFVKESKQDESGMPNNRFLAERTGGTYSTLKVQPAELEDSGVYFCASSPSGTGWYEQYFGPGTRLTVT.

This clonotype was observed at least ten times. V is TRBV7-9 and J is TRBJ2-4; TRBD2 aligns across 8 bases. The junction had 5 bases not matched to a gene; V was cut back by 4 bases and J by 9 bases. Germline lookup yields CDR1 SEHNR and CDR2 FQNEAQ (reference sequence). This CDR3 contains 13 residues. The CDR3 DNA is TGTGCCAGCAGCTCGCGGGGGGAGGGCATTCAGTACTTC. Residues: CASSSRGEGIQYF. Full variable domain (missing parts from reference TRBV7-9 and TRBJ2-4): DTGVSQNPRHKITKRGQNVTFRCDPISEHNRLYWYRQTLGQGPEFLTYFQNEAQLEKSRLLSDRFSAERPKGSFSTLEIQRTEQGDSAMYLCASSSRGEGIQYFGAGTRLSVL.

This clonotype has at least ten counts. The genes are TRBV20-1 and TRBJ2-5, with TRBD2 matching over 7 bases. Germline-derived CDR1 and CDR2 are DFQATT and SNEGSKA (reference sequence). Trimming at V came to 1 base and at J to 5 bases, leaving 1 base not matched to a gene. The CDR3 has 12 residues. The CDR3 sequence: CSARVGGETQYF. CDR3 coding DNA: TGCAGTGCTAGAGTGGGGGGGGAGACCCAGTACTTC.

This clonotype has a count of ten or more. CDR3 in amino acids: CASSLAGGPQETQYF. As DNA, the CDR3 is TGCGCCAGCAGCTTGGCGGGGGGCCCCCAAGAGACCCAGTACTTC. The chain combines TRBV5-1 with TRBJ2-5; D is perhaps TRBD2 (7 bases). Trimming cost V 0 bases and J 1 base, with 10 bases left between them. There are 15 residues in the CDR3. Looked up from germline, CDR1 is SGHRS and CDR2 is YFSETQ.

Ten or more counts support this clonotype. CDR3 sequence: CASSLGQGASGNTIYF. CDR3 nucleotides: TGCGCCAGCAGCTTGGGACAGGGGGCTTCTGGAAACACCATATATTTT. This rearrangement joins TRBV5-1 to TRBJ1-3; 10 bases line up with TRBD1. The V and J ends lost 0 bases and 1 base, in that order; junction bases with no gene match: 1. CDR1 and CDR2 from the germline V gene are SGHRS and YFSETQ. The CDR3 is made up of 16 amino acids. Drawing the rest from reference TRBV5-1 and TRBJ1-3, the complete variable domain is KAGVTQTPRYLIKTRGQQVTLSCSPISGHRSVSWYQQTPGQGLQFLFEYFSETQRNKGNFPGRFSGRQFSNSRSEMNVSTLELGDSALYLCASSLGQGASGNTIYFGEGSWLTVV.

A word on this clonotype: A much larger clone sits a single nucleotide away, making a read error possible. CDR3 coding DNA: TGCAGTGCTAGAGAGATGGAGGGCTTCGATTACGAGCTGTACTTC. It yields the protein CSAREMEGFDYELYF. The chain is built from TRBV20-1 and TRBJ2-7; weak D call: TRBD2 (6 bases). The CDR3 is made up of 15 amino acids. Germline values: CDR1 DFQATT, CDR2 SNEGSKA (reference sequence).

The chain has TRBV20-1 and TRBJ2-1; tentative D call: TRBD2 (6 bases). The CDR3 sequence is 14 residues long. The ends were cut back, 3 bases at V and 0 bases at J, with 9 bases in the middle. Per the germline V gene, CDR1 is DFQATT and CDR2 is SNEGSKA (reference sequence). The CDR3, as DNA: TGCAGTGCTAGTATCGGGAGCTCCTACAATGAGCAGTTCTTC. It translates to CSASIGSSYNEQFF.

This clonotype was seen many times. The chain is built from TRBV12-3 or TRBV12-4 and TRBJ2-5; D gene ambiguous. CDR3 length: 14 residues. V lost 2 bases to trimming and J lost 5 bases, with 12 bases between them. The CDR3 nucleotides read TGTGCCAGCAGTTTAACTTCGTTCCGGGAGACCCAGTACTTC. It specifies CASSLTSFRETQYF.

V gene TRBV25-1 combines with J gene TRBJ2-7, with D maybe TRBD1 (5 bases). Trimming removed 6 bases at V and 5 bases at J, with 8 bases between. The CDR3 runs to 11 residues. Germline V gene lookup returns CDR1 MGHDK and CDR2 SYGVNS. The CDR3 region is CASRGANEQYF. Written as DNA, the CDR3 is TGTGCCAGCAGAGGGGCAAACGAGCAGTACTTC.

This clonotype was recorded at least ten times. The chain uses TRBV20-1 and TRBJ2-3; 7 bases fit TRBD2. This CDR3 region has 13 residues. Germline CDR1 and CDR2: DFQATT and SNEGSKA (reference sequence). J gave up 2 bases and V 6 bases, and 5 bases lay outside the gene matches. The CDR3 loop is CSALGGYTDTQYF. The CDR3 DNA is TGCAGTGCCCTGGGGGGGTACACAGATACGCAGTATTTT.

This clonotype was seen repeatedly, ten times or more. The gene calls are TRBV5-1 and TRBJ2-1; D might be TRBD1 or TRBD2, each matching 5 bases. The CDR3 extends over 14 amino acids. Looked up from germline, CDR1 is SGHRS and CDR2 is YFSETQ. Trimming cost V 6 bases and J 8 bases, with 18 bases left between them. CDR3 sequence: CASNPRGGSDEQFF. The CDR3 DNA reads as TGCGCCAGCAACCCCCGGGGCGGTAGCGATGAGCAGTTCTTC.

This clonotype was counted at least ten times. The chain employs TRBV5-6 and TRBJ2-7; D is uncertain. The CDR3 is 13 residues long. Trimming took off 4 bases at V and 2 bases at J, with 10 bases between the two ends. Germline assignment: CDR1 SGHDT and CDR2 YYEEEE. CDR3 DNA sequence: TGTGCCAGCAGCCCTCTAGGGACCTACGAGCAGTACTTC. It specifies CASSPLGTYEQYF. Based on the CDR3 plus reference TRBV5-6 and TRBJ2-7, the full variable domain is DAGVTQSPTHLIKTRGQQVTLRCSPKSGHDTVSWYQQALGQGPQFIFQYYEEEERQRGNFPDRFSGHQFPNYSSELNVNALLLGDSALYLCASSPLGTYEQYFGPGTRLTVT.